The subject of this entry is one T cell receptor (beta chain). The antigen remains unidentified. This sample is drawn from a study of blood T cells in healthy people across ages. Study results and limitations: The recorded TCR beta diversity per million T cells decreased in a roughly linear manner with age. Naive and antigen-experienced cells were not separated, limiting conclusive comparison.

After removal of 2 bases from V and 0 bases from J, the junction contained 10 bases not matched to a gene. The CDR3 extends over 19 amino acids. CDR1 is SEHNR and CDR2 is FQNEAQ in the germline V gene (reference sequence). The second PCR ran roughly 6 to 11 cycles with a sample-barcoded 5' primer and J-beta primers. Template switching added a 12-random-nucleotide identifier to every cDNA molecule. TCRdb passed the 5' RACE reads through MiXCR, listing each CDR3 protein once. Found here are over 1,200,000 distinct CDR3 sequences, 45% to 70% of them singletons; the top ten hold over 6.5%. This chain joins TRBV7-9 and TRBJ2-6; TRBD1 aligns across 7 bases. Sequenced sample: blood. The sequence came from a young man in good health. The chain's CDR3 is CASSLRARDRDSGANVLTF. The CDR3 DNA reads TGTGCCAGCAGCTTACGTGCGAGGGACAGAGACTCTGGGGCCAACGTCCTGACTTTC.